One and the same sample provided the 12 T cell receptor beta chains below, sequenced in a study of CD4+ T cells in melanoma. Using immunoSEQ multiplex PCR, the repertoire was profiled, and TCRdb retains in-frame clones only, with some absent. The sample lists about 110,000 clones, around 92% occurring once. Material: peripheral blood. The receptors here all came from a human donor with melanoma.

The chain joins TRBV5-1 to TRBJ1-6; 10 bases line up with TRBD1. The CDR3 runs to 15 residues. Trimming cost V 3 bases and J 10 bases; bases outside gene matches: 7. Germline CDR1 reads SGHRS; CDR2 reads YFSETQ. CDR3 residues: CASSSRDRGKSPLHF. The CDR3 bases are TGCGCCAGCAGCTCCAGGGACAGGGGCAAATCACCCCTCCACTTT.

The V call is TRBV11-3, the J call TRBJ1-2; 9 bases are shared with TRBD1. The CDR3 is 16 residues long. J gave up 0 bases and V 1 base, and 3 bases lay outside the gene matches. Germline CDR1 reads SGHNT; CDR2 reads YENEEA. The CDR3 nucleotides read TGTGCCAGCAGCTTAGGGGACAGGGCCACTAACTATGGCTACACCTTC. Protein sequence: CASSLGDRATNYGYTF.

This chain joins TRBV5-8 and TRBJ2-3, with D maybe TRBD1 (6 bases). V gave up 5 bases and J gave up 2 bases, with 15 bases separating them. CDR3 length equals 15 residues. The germline CDR1 and CDR2 sequences are SGHTS and YDEGEE. CDR3 in DNA: TGTGCCAGCAGTCCGGTACAGGGATCCACAGATACGCAGTATTTT. Amino acids: CASSPVQGSTDTQYF. The full variable domain, in which reference TRBV5-8 and TRBJ2-3 provide the parts outside the CDR3, is EAGVTQSPTHLIKTRGQQATLRCSPISGHTSVYWYQQALGLGLQFLLWYDEGEERNRGNFPPRFSGRQFPNYSSELNVNALELEDSALYLCASSPVQGSTDTQYFGPGTRLTVL.

The rearrangement links TRBV28 to TRBJ1-2; D is ambiguous. V was shortened by 5 bases and J by 2 bases, with 9 bases between the two germline ends. The CDR3 covers 13 residues. Per germline, CDR1 MDHEN and CDR2 SYDVKM. CDR3 loop: CASSMDANYGYTF. DNA for the CDR3: TGTGCCAGCAGTATGGACGCAAACTATGGCTACACCTTC.

This chain connects TRBV7-3 to TRBJ2-3; either TRBD1 or TRBD2 may supply D (5 bases each). CDR3 size: 14 residues. Germline V gives CDR1 SGHTA, CDR2 FQGTGA. Trimming removed 5 bases from V and 4 bases from J, with 13 bases in between. CDR3 residues: CASSETGTPDTQYF. As DNA, the CDR3 is TGTGCCAGCAGCGAAACCGGGACCCCAGATACGCAGTATTTT.

In this sample, this clone turned up many times. The chain joins TRBV28 to TRBJ1-2; D remains unclear. V was shortened by 11 bases and J by 2 bases, with 12 bases between the two germline ends. CDR1 is MDHEN, CDR2 SYDVKM, per germline. The CDR3 sequence is 12 residues long. The CDR3: CASADGNYGYTF. The CDR3 DNA reads as TGTGCCTCAGCGGACGGGAACTATGGCTACACCTTC.

The chain has TRBV5-4 and TRBJ1-4; the D gene is possibly TRBD1 (5 bases). V lost 4 bases, J lost 7 bases, and 20 bases lay in between. This CDR3 contains 16 residues. Germline values: CDR1 SGHNT, CDR2 YYREEE (reference sequence). The CDR3 region is CASSVPNGGEGEKLFF. CDR3 DNA: TGTGCCAGCAGCGTGCCCAACGGGGGTGAAGGTGAAAAACTGTTTTTT.

The chain is built from TRBV18 and TRBJ1-3, with D unclear. Germline V lookup: CDR1 KGHSH, CDR2 LQKENI. This CDR3 contains 12 residues. The V end lost 0 bases, the J end lost 4 bases, and 1 base lay between the germline ends. The CDR3 here is CASSPPGNTIYF. As DNA, the CDR3 is TGTGCCAGCTCACCACCCGGAAACACCATATATTTT. Full variable domain (rest looked up from reference TRBV18 and TRBJ1-3): NAGVMQNPRHLVRRRGQEARLRCSPMKGHSHVYWYRQLPEEGLKFMVYLQKENIIDESGMPKERFSAEFPKEGPSILRIQQVVRGDSAAYFCASSPPGNTIYFGEGSWLTVV.

This chain uses TRBV6-5 with TRBJ1-2; D gene ambiguous. The germline V gene has CDR1 MNHEY and CDR2 SVGAGI. The CDR3 totals 13 residues. V dropped 5 bases and J dropped 4 bases, with 11 bases sitting between them. CDR3 sequence reads: CASSPTYGYGYTF. Written as DNA, the CDR3 is TGTGCCAGCAGTCCCACTTACGGCTATGGCTACACCTTC.

The chain is built from TRBV7-2 and TRBJ2-7, with D possibly matching TRBD2 (5 bases). The CDR3 extends over 15 amino acids. With 5 bases removed from V and 1 base from J, the gap between germline ends came to 15 bases. CDR1 is SGHTA, CDR2 FQGNSA, per germline. The CDR3 region is CASSSAAATSYEQYF. For the CDR3, the DNA is TGTGCCAGCAGCAGCGCAGCGGCAACTTCCTACGAGCAGTACTTC.

The chain carries TRBV15 and TRBJ1-4; D might be TRBD1 (5 bases). The CDR3 totals 16 residues. Germline assignment: CDR1 LNHNV and CDR2 YYDKDF (reference sequence). Deletions cut 1 base from V and 5 bases from J, with 14 bases between. The CDR3 DNA sequence: TGTGCCACCAGCAGAGGCGGGGCGGGGCGAAATGAAAAACTGTTTTTT. It specifies CATSRGGAGRNEKLFF.

DNA for the CDR3: TGTGCCAGTAGTATCGCAGGGGGGGTAGCCGGGGAGCTGTTTTTT. Its protein product is CASSIAGGVAGELFF. This sequence joins TRBV19 and TRBJ2-2; D possibly uses TRBD1 or TRBD2 (7 bases each). The CDR3 length is 15 residues. Germline CDR1 is LNHDA and CDR2 is SQIVND (reference sequence). V lost 3 bases to trimming and J lost 6 bases, with 14 bases between them.